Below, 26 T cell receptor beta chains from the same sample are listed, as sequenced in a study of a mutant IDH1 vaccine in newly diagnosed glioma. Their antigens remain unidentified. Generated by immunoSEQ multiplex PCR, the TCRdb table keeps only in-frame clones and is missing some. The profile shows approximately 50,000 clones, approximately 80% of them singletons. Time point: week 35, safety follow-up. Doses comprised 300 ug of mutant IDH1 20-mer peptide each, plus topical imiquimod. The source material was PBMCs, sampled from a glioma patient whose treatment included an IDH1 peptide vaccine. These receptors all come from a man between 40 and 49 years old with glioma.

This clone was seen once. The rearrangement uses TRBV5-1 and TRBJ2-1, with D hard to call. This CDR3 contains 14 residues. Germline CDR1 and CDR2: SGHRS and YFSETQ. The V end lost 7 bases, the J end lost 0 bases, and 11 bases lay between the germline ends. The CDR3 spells CASQIAGSYNEQFF. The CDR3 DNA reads TGCGCCAGCCAGATAGCAGGCTCCTACAATGAGCAGTTCTTC.

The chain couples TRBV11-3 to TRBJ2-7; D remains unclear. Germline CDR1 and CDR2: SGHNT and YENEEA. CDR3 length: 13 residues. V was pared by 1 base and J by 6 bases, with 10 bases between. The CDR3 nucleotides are TGTGCCAGCAGCTTAGTTTCGTCAGGCGAGCAGTACGTC. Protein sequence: CASSLVSSGEQYV.

This chain's CDR3 is CASSPRGLAGERYF. CDR3 nucleotides: TGTGCCAGCAGTCCCAGAGGGCTAGCGGGAGAACGGTACTTC. V gene TRBV27 combines with J gene TRBJ2-7; TRBD2 agrees at 10 bases. CDR1 and CDR2 (germline): MNHEY, SMNVEV (reference sequence). Losses at the gene ends were 5 bases for V and 12 bases for J; bases not matched to a gene: 13. This CDR3 region has 14 residues.

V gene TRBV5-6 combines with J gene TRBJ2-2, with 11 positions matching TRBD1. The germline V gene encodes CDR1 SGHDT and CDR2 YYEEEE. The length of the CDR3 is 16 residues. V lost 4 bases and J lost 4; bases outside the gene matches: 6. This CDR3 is CASSPGTGGTTGELFF. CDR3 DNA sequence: TGTGCCAGCAGCCCTGGGACAGGGGGAACCACCGGGGAGCTGTTTTTT.

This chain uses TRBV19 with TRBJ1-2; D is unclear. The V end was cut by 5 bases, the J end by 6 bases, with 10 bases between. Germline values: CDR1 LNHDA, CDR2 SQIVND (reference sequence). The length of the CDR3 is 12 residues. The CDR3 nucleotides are TGTGCCAGTAGTCGTCGAAACGATGGCTACACCTTC. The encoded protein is CASSRRNDGYTF.

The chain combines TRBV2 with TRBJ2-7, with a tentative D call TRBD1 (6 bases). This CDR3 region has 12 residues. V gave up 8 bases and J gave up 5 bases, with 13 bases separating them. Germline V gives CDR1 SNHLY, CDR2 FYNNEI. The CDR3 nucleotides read TGTGCCAGCGAACAGGGCGGCAACGAGCAGTACTTC. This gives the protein CASEQGGNEQYF.

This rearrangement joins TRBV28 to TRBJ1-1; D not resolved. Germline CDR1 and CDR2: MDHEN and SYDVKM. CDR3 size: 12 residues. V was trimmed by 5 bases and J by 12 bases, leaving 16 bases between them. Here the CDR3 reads CASSRANTRTFF. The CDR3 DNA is TGTGCCAGCAGTAGGGCCAATACCCGGACTTTCTTT.

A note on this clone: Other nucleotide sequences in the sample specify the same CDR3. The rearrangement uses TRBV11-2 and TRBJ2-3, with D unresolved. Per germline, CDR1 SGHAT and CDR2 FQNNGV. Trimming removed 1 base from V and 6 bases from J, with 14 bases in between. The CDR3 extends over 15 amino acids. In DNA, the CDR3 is TGTGCCAGCAGCTTAGGCAGTAGAGGTGCGGATACGCAGTATTTT. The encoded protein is CASSLGSRGADTQYF.

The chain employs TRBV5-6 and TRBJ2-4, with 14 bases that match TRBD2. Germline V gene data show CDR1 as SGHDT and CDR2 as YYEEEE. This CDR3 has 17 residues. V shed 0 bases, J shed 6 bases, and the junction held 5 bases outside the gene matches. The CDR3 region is CASSLGTSGRNRNIQYF. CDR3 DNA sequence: TGTGCCAGCAGCTTGGGGACTAGCGGGAGGAATAGAAACATTCAGTACTTC.

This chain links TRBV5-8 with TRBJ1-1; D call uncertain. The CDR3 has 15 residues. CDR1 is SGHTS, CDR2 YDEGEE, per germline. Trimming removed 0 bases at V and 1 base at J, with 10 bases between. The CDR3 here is CASSLGRVWNTEAFF. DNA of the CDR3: TGTGCCAGCAGCTTGGGAAGGGTATGGAACACTGAAGCTTTCTTT.

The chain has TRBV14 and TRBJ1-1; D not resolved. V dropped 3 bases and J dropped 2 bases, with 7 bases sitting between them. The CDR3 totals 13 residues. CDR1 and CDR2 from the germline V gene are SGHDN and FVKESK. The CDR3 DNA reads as TGTGCCAGCAGCCAGACGGGAAACACTGAAGCTTTCTTT. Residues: CASSQTGNTEAFF.

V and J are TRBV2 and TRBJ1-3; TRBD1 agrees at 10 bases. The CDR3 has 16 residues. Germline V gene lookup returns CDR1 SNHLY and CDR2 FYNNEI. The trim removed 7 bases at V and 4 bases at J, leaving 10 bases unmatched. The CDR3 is CASTSELGQGGNTIYF. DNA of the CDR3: TGTGCCAGCACTTCGGAGTTGGGACAGGGGGGAAACACCATATATTTT.

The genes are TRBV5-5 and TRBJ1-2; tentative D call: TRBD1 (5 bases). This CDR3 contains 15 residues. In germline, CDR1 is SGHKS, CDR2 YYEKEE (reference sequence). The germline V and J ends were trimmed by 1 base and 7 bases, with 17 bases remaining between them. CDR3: CASSLFWQGERGYTF. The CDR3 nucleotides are TGTGCCAGCAGCTTGTTCTGGCAGGGAGAACGTGGCTACACCTTC.

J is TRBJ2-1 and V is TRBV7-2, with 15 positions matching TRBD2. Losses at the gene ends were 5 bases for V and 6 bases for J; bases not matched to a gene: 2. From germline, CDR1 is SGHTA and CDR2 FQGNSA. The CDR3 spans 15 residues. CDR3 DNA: TGTGCCAGCAGCCGGACTAGCGGGAGGGCCAATGAGCAGTTCTTC. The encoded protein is CASSRTSGRANEQFF. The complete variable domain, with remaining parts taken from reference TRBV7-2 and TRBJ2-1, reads GAGVSQSPSNKVTEKGKDVELRCDPISGHTALYWYRQSLGQGLEFLIYFQGNSAPDKSGLPSDRFSAERTGGSVSTLTIQRTQQEDSAVYLCASSRTSGRANEQFFGPGTRLTVL.

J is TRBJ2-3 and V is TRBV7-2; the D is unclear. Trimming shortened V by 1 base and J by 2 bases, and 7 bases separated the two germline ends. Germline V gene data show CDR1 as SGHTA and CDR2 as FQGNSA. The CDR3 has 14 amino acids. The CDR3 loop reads CASSLGIYTDTQYF. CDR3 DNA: TGTGCCAGCAGCTTAGGGATTTACACAGATACGCAGTATTTT.

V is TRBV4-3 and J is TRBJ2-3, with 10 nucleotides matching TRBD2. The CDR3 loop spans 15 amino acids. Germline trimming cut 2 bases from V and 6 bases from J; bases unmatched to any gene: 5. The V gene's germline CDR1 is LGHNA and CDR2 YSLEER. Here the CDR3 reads CASSQLAGGSDTQYF. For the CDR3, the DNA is TGCGCCAGCAGCCAATTAGCGGGAGGTTCGGATACGCAGTATTTT.

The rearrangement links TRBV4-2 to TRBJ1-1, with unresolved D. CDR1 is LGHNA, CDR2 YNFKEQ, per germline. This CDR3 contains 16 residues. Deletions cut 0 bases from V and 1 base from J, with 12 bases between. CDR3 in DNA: TGTGCCAGCAGCCAAGATAGCCGAGGACCGAACACTGAAGCTTTCTTT. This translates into CASSQDSRGPNTEAFF.

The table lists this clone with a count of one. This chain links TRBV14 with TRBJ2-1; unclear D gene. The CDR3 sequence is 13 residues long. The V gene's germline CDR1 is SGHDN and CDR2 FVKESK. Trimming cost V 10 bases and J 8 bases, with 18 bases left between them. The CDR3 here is CATADTIEDEQFF. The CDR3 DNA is TGTGCCACTGCGGATACGATCGAGGATGAGCAGTTCTTC. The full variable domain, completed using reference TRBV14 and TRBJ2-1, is EAGVTQFPSHSVIEKGQTVTLRCDPISGHDNLYWYRRVMGKEIKFLLHFVKESKQDESGMPNNRFLAERTGGTYSTLKVQPAELEDSGVYFCATADTIEDEQFFGPGTRLTVL.

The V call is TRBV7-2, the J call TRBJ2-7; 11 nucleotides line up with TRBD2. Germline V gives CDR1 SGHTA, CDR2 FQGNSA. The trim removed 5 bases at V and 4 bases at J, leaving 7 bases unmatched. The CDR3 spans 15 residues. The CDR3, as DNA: TGTGCCAGCAGCCTCTCGGGACTAGCGGATTACGAGCAGTACGTC. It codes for CASSLSGLADYEQYV.

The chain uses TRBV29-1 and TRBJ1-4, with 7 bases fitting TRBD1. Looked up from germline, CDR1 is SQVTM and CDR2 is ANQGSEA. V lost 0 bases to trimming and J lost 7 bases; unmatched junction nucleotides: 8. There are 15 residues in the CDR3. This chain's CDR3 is CSVEDPWTGVEKLFF. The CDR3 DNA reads TGCAGCGTTGAAGATCCCTGGACAGGAGTTGAAAAACTGTTTTTT.

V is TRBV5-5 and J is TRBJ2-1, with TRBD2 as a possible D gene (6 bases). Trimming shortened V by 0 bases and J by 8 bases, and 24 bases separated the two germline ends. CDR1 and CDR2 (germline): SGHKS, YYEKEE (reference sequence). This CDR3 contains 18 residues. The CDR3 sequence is CASSLAIGGITFTDEQFF. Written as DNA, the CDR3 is TGTGCCAGCAGCTTGGCCATCGGCGGGATAACCTTTACGGATGAGCAGTTCTTC.

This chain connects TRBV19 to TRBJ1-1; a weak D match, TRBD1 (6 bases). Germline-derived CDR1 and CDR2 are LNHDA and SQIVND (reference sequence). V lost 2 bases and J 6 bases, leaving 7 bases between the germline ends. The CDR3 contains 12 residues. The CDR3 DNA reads TGTGCCAGTAGTATAAAGGGGGCTGAAGCTTTCTTT. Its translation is CASSIKGAEAFF.

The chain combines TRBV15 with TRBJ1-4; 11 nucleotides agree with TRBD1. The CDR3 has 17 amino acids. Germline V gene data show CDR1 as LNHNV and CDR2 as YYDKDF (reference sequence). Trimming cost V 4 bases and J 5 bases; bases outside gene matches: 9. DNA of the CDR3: TGTGCCACCAGCACACGGGACAGGGGGTTTCGAAATGAAAAACTGTTTTTT. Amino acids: CATSTRDRGFRNEKLFF.

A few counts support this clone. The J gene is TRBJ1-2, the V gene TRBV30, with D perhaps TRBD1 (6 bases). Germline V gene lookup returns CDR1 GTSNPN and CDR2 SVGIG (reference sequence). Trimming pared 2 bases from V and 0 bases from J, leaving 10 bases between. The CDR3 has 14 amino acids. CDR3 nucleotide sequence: TGTGCCTGGAGTCGGAACAGGGCTAACTATGGCTACACCTTC. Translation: CAWSRNRANYGYTF.

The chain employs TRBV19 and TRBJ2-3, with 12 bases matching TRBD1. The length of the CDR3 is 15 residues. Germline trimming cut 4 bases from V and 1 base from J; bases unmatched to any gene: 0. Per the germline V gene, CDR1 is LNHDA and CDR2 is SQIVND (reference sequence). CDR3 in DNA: TGTGCCAGTAGTAGGGACAGGGGGCGCACAGATACGCAGTATTTT. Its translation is CASSRDRGRTDTQYF.

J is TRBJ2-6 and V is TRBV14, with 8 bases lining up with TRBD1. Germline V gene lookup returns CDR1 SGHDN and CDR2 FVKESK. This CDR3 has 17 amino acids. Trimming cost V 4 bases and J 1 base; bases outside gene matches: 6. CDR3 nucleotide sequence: TGTGCCAGCAGCCGGAACAGGGGGGCGTCTGGGGCCAACGTCCTGACTTTC. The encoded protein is CASSRNRGASGANVLTF.